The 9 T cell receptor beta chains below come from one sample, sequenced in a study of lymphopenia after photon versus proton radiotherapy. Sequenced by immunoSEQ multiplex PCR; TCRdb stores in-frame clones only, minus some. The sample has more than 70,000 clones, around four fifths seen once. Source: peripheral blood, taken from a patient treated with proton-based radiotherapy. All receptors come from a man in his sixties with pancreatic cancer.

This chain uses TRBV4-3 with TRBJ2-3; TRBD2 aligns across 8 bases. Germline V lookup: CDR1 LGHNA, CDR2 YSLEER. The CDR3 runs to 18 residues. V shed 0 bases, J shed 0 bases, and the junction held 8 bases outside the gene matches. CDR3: CASSQDPTSGTSTDTQYF. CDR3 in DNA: TGCGCCAGCAGCCAAGATCCCACTAGCGGCACTAGCACAGATACGCAGTATTTT.

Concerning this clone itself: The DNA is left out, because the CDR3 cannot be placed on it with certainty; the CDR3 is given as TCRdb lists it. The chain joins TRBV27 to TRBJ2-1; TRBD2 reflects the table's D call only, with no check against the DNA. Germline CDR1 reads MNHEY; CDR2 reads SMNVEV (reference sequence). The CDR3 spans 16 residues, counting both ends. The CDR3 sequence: CASSSSSGSLNNEQFF.

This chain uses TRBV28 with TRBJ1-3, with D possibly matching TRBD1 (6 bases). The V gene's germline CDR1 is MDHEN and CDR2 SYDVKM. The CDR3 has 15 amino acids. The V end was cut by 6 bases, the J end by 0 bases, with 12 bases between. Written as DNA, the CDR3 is TGTGCCAGCAGCCATCGGACAGACTCTGGAAACACCATATATTTT. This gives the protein CASSHRTDSGNTIYF.

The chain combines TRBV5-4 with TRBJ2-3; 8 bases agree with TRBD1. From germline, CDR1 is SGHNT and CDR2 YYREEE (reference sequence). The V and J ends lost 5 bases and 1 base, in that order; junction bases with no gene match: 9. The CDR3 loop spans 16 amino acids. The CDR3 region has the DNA TGTGCCAGCAGTTTAGGACAGGGTATGGGCACAGATACGCAGTATTTT. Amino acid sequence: CASSLGQGMGTDTQYF.

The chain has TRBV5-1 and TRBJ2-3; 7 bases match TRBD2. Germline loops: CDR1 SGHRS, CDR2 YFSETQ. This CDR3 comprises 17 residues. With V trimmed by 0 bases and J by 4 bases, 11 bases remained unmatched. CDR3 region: CASSLGVGAGDSDTQYF. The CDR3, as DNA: TGCGCCAGCAGCTTGGGGGTCGGTGCGGGAGATTCAGATACGCAGTATTTT.

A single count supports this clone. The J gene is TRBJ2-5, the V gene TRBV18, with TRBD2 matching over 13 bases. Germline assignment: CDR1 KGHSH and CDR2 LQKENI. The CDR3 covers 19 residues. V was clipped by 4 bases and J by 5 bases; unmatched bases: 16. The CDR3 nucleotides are TGTGCCAGCTCACACTCGGAGGGACTAGCGGGACCTGCCGGGGAGACCCAGTACTTC. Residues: CASSHSEGLAGPAGETQYF.

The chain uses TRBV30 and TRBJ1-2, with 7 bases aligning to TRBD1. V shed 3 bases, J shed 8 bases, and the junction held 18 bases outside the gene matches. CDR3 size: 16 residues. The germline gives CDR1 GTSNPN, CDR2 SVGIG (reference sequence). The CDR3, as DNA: TGTGCCTGGAGGTTTGTCGGGACAGTCGGCCCTCGGGGCTACACCTTC. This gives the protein CAWRFVGTVGPRGYTF. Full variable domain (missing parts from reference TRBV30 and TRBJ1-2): SQTIHQWPATLVQPVGSPLSLECTVEGTSNPNLYWYRQAAGRGLQLLFYSVGIGQISSEVPQNLSASRPQDRQFILSSKKLLLSDSGFYLCAWRFVGTVGPRGYTFGSGTRLTVV.

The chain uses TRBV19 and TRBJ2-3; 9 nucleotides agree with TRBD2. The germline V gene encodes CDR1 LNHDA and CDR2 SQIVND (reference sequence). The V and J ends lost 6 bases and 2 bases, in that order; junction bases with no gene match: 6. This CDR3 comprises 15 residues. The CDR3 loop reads CASRSLAGDTDTQYF. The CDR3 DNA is TGTGCCAGTAGGTCATTAGCGGGAGACACAGATACGCAGTATTTT.

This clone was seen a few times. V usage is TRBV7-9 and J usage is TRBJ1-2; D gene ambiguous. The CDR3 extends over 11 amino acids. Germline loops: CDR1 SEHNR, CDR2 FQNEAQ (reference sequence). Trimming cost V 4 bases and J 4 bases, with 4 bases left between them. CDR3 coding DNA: TGTGCCAGCAGCTCCCCCTATGGCTACACCTTC. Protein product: CASSSPYGYTF.